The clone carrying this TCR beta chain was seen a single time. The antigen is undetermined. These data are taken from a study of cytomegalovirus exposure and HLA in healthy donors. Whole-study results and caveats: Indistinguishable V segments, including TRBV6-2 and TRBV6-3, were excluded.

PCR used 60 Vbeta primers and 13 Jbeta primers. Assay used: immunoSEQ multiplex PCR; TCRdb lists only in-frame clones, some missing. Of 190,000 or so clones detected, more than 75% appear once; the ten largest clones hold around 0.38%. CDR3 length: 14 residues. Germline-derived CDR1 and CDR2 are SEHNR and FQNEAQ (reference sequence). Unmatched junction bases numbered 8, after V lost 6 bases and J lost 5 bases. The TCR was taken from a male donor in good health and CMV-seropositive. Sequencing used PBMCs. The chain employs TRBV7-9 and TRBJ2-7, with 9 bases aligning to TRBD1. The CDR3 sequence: CASSKGTGLHEQYF. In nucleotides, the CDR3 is TGTGCCAGCAGTAAGGGGACAGGGCTGCACGAGCAGTACTTC.